This TCR beta chain was documented in a study of blood T cell repertoires in COVID-19. Study background: Acute-phase and convalescent COVID-19 samples originated in the United States, Italy and Spain. PBMCs, B-cell-depleted T cells, or T cells provided the cDNA or gDNA that made up the material.

Source study methods: Amplification of reference gene primers was used by the study to estimate nucleated cell counts. Assay: immunoSEQ multiplex PCR; the TCRdb copy retains only in-frame clones and omits some. That table supplies the V and J calls and clone size; D and trimming were determined from the DNA. The sample consists of around 50,000 clones, around 73% of them appearing once. This receptor was identified in a woman aged 50 to 60 with acute COVID-19. Input material: PBMCs or T cells enriched from blood (not recorded which).

CDR3: CASSTGTSGGKETQYF. The CDR3 DNA follows: TGCGCCAGCAGCACCGGGACTAGCGGGGGGAAAGAGACCCAGTACTTC. The chain is built from TRBV5-1 and TRBJ2-5; TRBD2 aligns across 15 bases. V lost 4 bases, J lost 3 bases, and 4 bases stayed unmatched. Germline-derived CDR1 and CDR2 are SGHRS and YFSETQ. The CDR3 totals 16 residues.